This T cell receptor beta chain was captured by sequencing in a study of regulatory T cells in long-lasting Graves disease (dated by TCRdb to about 2021). At the level of the whole study: In the newly diagnosed Graves' disease group, patients had been taking antithyroid drugs for less than 3 months. A total of 33 samples underwent TCR sequencing, from 13 patients with persistent Graves' disease and 20 patients with newly diagnosed Graves' disease. The study was conducted in China and was registered as a clinical trial. Peripheral blood TCR sequencing and RNA sequencing compared persistent Graves' disease patients with newly diagnosed Graves' disease patients. Study-wide findings and limitations: Only peripheral blood was studied, because thyroid tissue, the primary lesion, was inaccessible. Persistent Graves' disease patients showed lower TCR Shannon entropy and fewer highly expanded clones than newly diagnosed patients, suggesting clonal expansion. Only the TCR beta chain was sequenced and analyzed. Persistent patients shared more public clonotypes among themselves (more than 2,500) than newly diagnosed patients did (about 1,000). The small sample size was acknowledged by the authors as a limitation that may reduce accuracy. Persistent disease showed preferential use of TRBV28, TRBJ1-2 and TRBJ2-5, whereas newly diagnosed disease favored TRBV20-1 and TRBJ2-1.

As concerns this clonotype: Its binding antigen is unknown. No base-level quality is on record; no much larger clone is a single base apart.

The protocol used for the library was multiplex PCR. Reads for this sample came from an Illumina HiSeq 4000. iRepertoire HTBI primers and Arm-PCR amplification of CDR3 regions were used to construct TCR beta libraries. Before sequencing, the PCR products went through gel purification. The study's processing was this. Gene usage analysis of CDR3 amino acid clonotypes used the 62 TRBV and approximately 13 TRBJ segments found across samples. COPE and FqMerger were used to merge filtered high-quality paired reads into contigs. BLAST was used to align contigs to IMGT TRBV, TRBD and TRBJ reference genes, with CDR3 defined following IMGT. Any clonotype with a frequency above 0.1% was counted as a highly expanded clone. Shannon entropy served as the measure of repertoire diversity, while the Gini coefficient captured V-J evenness. A clonotype was considered public if more than one individual shared it. TCRdb reran the public reads through fastp at Q25 and MiXCR, keeping productive beta chains. Each record represents a unique CDR3 protein, reported with the most common genes and DNA among its rows. TCRdb, not the authors, supplied the V and J calls. The sample table records around 500,000 distinct CDR3 sequences; approximately 13% of these occur just once. The ten largest clones add up to about 9.1% of the sample.

At the junction V is shortened by 8 bases and J by 3 bases; bases outside the gene matches: 15. The CDR3 goes from the cysteine to the phenylalanine over 16 residues. Of all the DNA, just the CDR3 is kept, 48 bases in frame from base 1. CDR1 is given as MDHEN and CDR2 as SYDVKM, both from the germline V gene. The time point label here, explained by the study, means: newly diagnosed GD, antithyroid drugs for less than 3 months. For both TCR sequencing and RNA sequencing, RNA was extracted from PBMCs using TRIzol. Graves' disease was diagnosed according to American Thyroid Association guidelines. Patients for the study were recruited at an endocrinology department in Xi'an, China. Each patient gave approximately 8.8 milliliters of peripheral blood, collected in an EDTA anticoagulant tube. Ficoll Paque Plus density gradient separation was used to isolate PBMCs, and no additional T cell sorting was done. An Agilent 2100 Bioanalyzer and agarose gel were used to assess RNA quality, and a NanoDrop 2000 was used to measure RNA concentration.

This sample was shared with a second study, whose subject was T cells in Graves' hyperthyroidism and ophthalmopathy. The second study also describes: Stable Graves' hyperthyroidism was defined as no progression to ophthalmopathy during 18 months of follow-up. Hyperthyroidism patients were newly diagnosed, with disease duration under 2 months, and aged 18 to 65 years. Patients with uncontrolled infections, other autoimmune diseases, pregnancy or lactation were excluded. Diagnoses relied on clinical symptoms, serum thyroxine and TRAb, thyroid ultrasound and orbital computed tomography. For the first round of RT-PCR on the TCR CDR3, the HTBI primer set was used together with the Qiagen OneStep RT-PCR kit. Most expanded thyroid clonotypes (frequency above 0.001) were also detected in blood, suggesting blood repertoires may reflect thyroid immune responses. A 13 V-J signature model separated ophthalmopathy from stable hyperthyroidism, with over 85% sensitivity and approximately 81% specificity in cross-validation and 80%/75% in testing. During validation, the model predicted progression to ophthalmopathy a median of roughly six months ahead of onset, with around 71% sensitivity and roughly 72% specificity. To identify TCR V-J signatures that set the groups apart, the researchers used a discovery cohort of approximately 98 patients, made up of 43 with Graves' ophthalmopathy and about 55 with stable Graves' hyperthyroidism. Prospective prediction of ophthalmopathy was tested in an independent validation cohort consisting of about 19 hyperthyroidism patients and approximately 16 patients who later progressed to ophthalmopathy. For training and testing, the roughly 100 patients in the discovery cohort were randomly divided in a 7:3 ratio. Thyroid tissue and blood T-cell repertoires from more than five Graves' hyperthyroidism patients were also compared in the study. After blood sampling, hyperthyroidism patients were treated with methimazole at a starting dose of 30 mg daily, and ophthalmopathy patients were treated with high-dose intravenous methylprednisolone. A second multiplex PCR round built the libraries, followed by size selection and purification. Sequencing of the libraries was done on an Illumina HiSeq2000 using paired-end 100 bp reads. SOAPnuke was used to process the raw data, removing reads that contained adapters or uncalled bases, had a mean Phred below 15, or lacked an exact match to the constant primer or identifier. COPE v1.2.5 was used to merge the high-quality paired reads, and each unique nucleotide sequence was defined as a clonotype. MiTCR v1.1 was used to align the clonotypes against IMGT TRBV, TRBD and TRBJ reference segments. The analysis included only V-J combinations with a frequency above 0.0001, which together covered approximately 99% of the repertoires. A TCS score was defined as the ratio between F50 (clonal expansion) and ExV (chaos), using BLOSUM62-based TCRdist between CDR3 peptides within each V-J. Welch's t-statistics and random forest reduced roughly 530 V-J features to under 15, which were used in a naive Bayes classifier (R e1071). No statistical method was used to fix the sample size in advance, and group allocation was not hidden from the investigators. The paper reports TCR Vbeta CDR3 sequencing of approximately 130 peripheral blood samples: approximately 41 ophthalmopathy, roughly 74 hyperthyroidism and around 17 progressor patients.

The sample here was peripheral blood mononuclear cells (PBMCs), taken at new diagnosis, from a patient treated with antithyroid drugs. The TCR comes from a man aged 25 to 45 with Graves disease. Donor details come from another sample of the same person, matched by shared clones. The chain couples TRBV28 to TRBJ2-7, with 8 junctional bases fitting TRBD2. The DNA sequence reads TGTGCCAGCTTGGCACCTCTCGGTAGCGGGGTCTACGAGCAGTACTTC. The resulting protein is CASLAPLGSGVYEQYF.